This entry lists 7 T cell receptor beta chains sequenced from one sample in a study of cytomegalovirus exposure and HLA in healthy donors. Use of 60 Vbeta and 13 Jbeta primers characterized the PCR. Method: immunoSEQ multiplex PCR; TCRdb's copy keeps in-frame clones and lacks some. The table has about 130,000 clones, 70% to 85% seen once. The sequencing input was PBMCs. The receptor source for this set is a man aged 40-55 years in good health and CMV-seropositive.

The chain links TRBV28 to TRBJ1-3; D not certain. Trimming pared 5 bases from V and 0 bases from J, leaving 17 bases between. Germline V gene lookup returns CDR1 MDHEN and CDR2 SYDVKM. The CDR3 length is 17 residues. CDR3 coding DNA: TGTGCCAGCAGTCTAGCGTCGGTGGCCCTCTCTGGAAACACCATATATTTT. As protein: CASSLASVALSGNTIYF.

The rearrangement joins TRBV29-1 to TRBJ2-1, with D possibly being TRBD2 (6 bases). V lost 6 bases to trimming and J lost 7 bases, with 25 bases between them. This CDR3 comprises 16 residues. Germline V gives CDR1 SQVTM, CDR2 ANQGSEA. The CDR3 DNA is TGCAGCGTGCGGGGTGGTAGGTCTAGCGCCAAAAATGAGCAGTTCTTC. It codes for CSVRGGRSSAKNEQFF.

This clone was seen just once. Mismatch with germline at one junction end may stem from a read error. This chain joins TRBV30 and TRBJ2-3, with a possible D match to TRBD1 (5 bases). In germline, CDR1 is GTSNPN, CDR2 SVGIG (reference sequence). This CDR3 spans 10 amino acids. The CDR3 nucleotides are TGTGCCTGGAGCACAGGTACGCAGTATTTT. It translates to CAWSTGTQYF.

This clone came up once. The chain links TRBV7-8 to TRBJ2-3, with 10 bases lining up with TRBD1. This CDR3 is 16 amino acids long. CDR1 SGHVS and CDR2 FQNEAQ come from the germline V gene. V dropped 4 bases and J dropped 8; count of bases not matched to a gene: 12. The CDR3 is CASSSLSPGTGATQYF. CDR3 nucleotides: TGTGCCAGCAGCTCACTGTCCCCCGGGACAGGGGCTACGCAGTATTTT.

The chain combines TRBV6-5 with TRBJ2-1; 8 bases are shared with TRBD1. The CDR3 length is 14 residues. V shed 6 bases and J 3 bases; nucleotides not matched to a gene: 4. Germline V CDR1 and CDR2: MNHEY, SVGAGI. CDR3 loop: CASRGTGYYNEQFF. CDR3 in DNA: TGTGCCAGCAGAGGGACAGGTTACTACAATGAGCAGTTCTTC.

This clone appeared a few times. The chain carries TRBV5-5 and TRBJ1-4; 7 bases agree with TRBD1. CDR1 and CDR2 (germline): SGHKS, YYEKEE (reference sequence). V trimming: 3 bases; J trimming: 4 bases; junction bases outside the gene matches: 3. The CDR3 contains 14 residues. CDR3 nucleotide sequence: TGTGCCAGCAGCTCGACAGGGTATAATGAAAAACTGTTTTTT. Amino acids: CASSSTGYNEKLFF.

The chain is built from TRBV5-5 and TRBJ1-5; D remains unclear. Trimming stripped 0 bases from V and 4 bases from J, with 20 bases between. The CDR3 runs to 18 residues. CDR1 and CDR2 (germline): SGHKS, YYEKEE (reference sequence). CDR3 loop: CASSLEGGWFEGNQPQHF. The CDR3, as DNA: TGTGCCAGCAGCTTGGAAGGAGGTTGGTTTGAAGGAAATCAGCCCCAGCATTTT.